A selection of T cell receptor beta chains follows, all from one sample in a study of T cell responses to AZD1222 COVID-19 vaccine. Assay used: immunoSEQ multiplex PCR; TCRdb lists only in-frame clones, some missing. The sample records over 100,000 clones, roughly 90% being singletons. Material: peripheral blood, obtained on day 0 of AZD1222 vaccination. The receptor source for this set is an adult in good health. Each CDR3 is given with its conserved first and last residue. A D gene is named only where the DNA matches it firmly. Rows give clone size only sometimes, using once, few, many, or a class for an expanded clone.

TRBV2	.	.	TRBJ1-1	CASSEERGRNTEAFF	TGTGCCAGCAGTGAAGAGAGGGGAAGGAACACTGAAGCTTTCTTT
TRBV15	.	.	TRBJ1-4	CATSRGSSVATNEKLFF	TGTGCCACCAGCAGAGGTAGTAGCGTTGCAACTAATGAAAAACTGTTTTTT
TRBV4-1	.	.	TRBJ2-2	CASSQDSDTGELFF	TGCGCCAGCAGCCAAGACAGCGACACCGGGGAGCTGTTTTTT
TRBV9	.	.	TRBJ2-7	CASSVEWGPNYEQYF	TGTGCCAGCAGCGTAGAGTGGGGGCCAAACTACGAGCAGTACTTC
TRBV4-1	TRBD1	.	TRBJ1-2	CASSQGRDRVRGYTF	TGCGCCAGCAGCCAAGGCCGAGACAGGGTTCGGGGCTACACCTTC
TRBV30	.	.	TRBJ1-1	CAWSVRASTEAFF	TGTGCCTGGAGTGTACGTGCGTCCACTGAAGCTTTCTTT
TRBV6-5	.	.	TRBJ1-5	CASSRTRGSNQPQHF	TGTGCCAGCAGCCGGACACGGGGGAGCAATCAGCCCCAGCATTTT
TRBV4-3	TRBD2	.	TRBJ2-7	CASSQEWGGFSSYEQYF	TGCGCCAGCAGCCAAGAGTGGGGGGGTTTCAGCTCCTACGAGCAGTACTTC
TRBV2	.	.	TRBJ1-1	CASSEGQGNTEAFF	TGTGCCAGCAGTGAAGGGCAGGGGAACACTGAAGCTTTCTTT
TRBV28	.	.	TRBJ2-7	CASRSTRDLYEQYF	TGTGCCAGCAGGTCGACACGGGATCTCTACGAGCAGTACTTC
TRBV27	.	.	TRBJ1-1	CASSAGGLEAFF	TGTGCCAGCAGTGCCGGGGGCCTTGAAGCTTTCTTT
TRBV15	.	.	TRBJ1-1	CATSFPTAGNTEAFF	TGTGCCACCAGTTTTCCTACAGCGGGGAACACTGAAGCTTTCTTT
TRBV9	TRBD2	.	TRBJ2-3	CASTGGSSTDTQYF	TGTGCCAGCACGGGGGGTTCTAGCACAGATACGCAGTATTTT
TRBV4-1	.	.	TRBJ2-3	CASSQALPRGTDTQYF	TGCGCCAGCAGCCAAGCCCTACCCAGGGGCACAGATACGCAGTATTTT
TRBV27	.	.	TRBJ2-5	CASSLRLGPGTQYF	TGTGCCAGCAGTTTACGGCTAGGGCCCGGGACCCAGTACTTC
TRBV7-2	TRBD2	.	TRBJ2-3	CASSPVASGDSTDTQYF	TGTGCCAGCAGCCCCGTCGCCAGCGGGGACAGCACAGATACGCAGTATTTT
TRBV30	.	.	TRBJ2-4	CAWSYRDRRVAKNIQYF	TGTGCCTGGAGTTACCGGGACCGGCGAGTAGCCAAAAACATTCAGTACTTC
TRBV18	TRBD1	.	TRBJ2-3	CASSLRDRVTDTQYF	TGTGCCAGCTCACTCCGGGACAGGGTCACAGATACGCAGTATTTT
TRBV19	TRBD1	.	TRBJ1-5	CASSQRQGGNQPQHF	TGTGCCAGTAGTCAACGACAGGGAGGCAATCAGCCCCAGCATTTT
TRBV18	.	once	TRBJ1-1	CASSPIDDMNTEAFF	TGTGCCAGCTCACCAATAGACGACATGAACACTGAAGCTTTCTTT
TRBV5-1	.	.	TRBJ2-3	CASSLQGAADTQYF	TGCGCCAGCAGCTTACAGGGTGCGGCAGATACGCAGTATTTT
TRBV5-1	TRBD2	.	TRBJ2-7	CASSLDKGGLAMNEQYF	TGCGCCAGCAGCTTGGATAAGGGCGGACTAGCGATGAACGAGCAGTACTTC
TRBV10-3	TRBD2	.	TRBJ2-7	CAISSPGTSGGSSSYEQYF	TGTGCCATCAGTTCCCCCGGGACTAGCGGGGGTTCGAGCTCCTACGAGCAGTACTTC
TRBV23-1	.	.	TRBJ2-1	CASTEAGSAYNEQFF	TGCGCCAGCACCGAGGCAGGGTCAGCCTACAATGAGCAGTTCTTC
TRBV7-3	.	once	TRBJ2-5	CASSPVSGETQYF	TGTGCCAGCAGCCCCGTTTCCGGGGAGACCCAGTACTTC
TRBV9	.	.	TRBJ1-1	CASSVSWEAEAFF	TGTGCCAGCAGCGTATCATGGGAGGCTGAAGCTTTCTTT
TRBV24-1	.	.	TRBJ1-4	CATGEAPNEKLFF	TGTGCCACAGGGGAAGCGCCTAATGAAAAACTGTTTTTT
TRBV14	TRBD1	.	TRBJ2-7	CASSLRRDSSYEQYF	TGTGCCAGCAGCCTACGCAGGGACAGCTCCTACGAGCAGTACTTC
TRBV9	.	.	TRBJ1-4	CASSAGVREKLFF	TGTGCCAGCAGCGCAGGGGTTAGGGAAAAACTGTTTTTT
TRBV2	.	.	TRBJ2-3	CASHRETTAADTQYF	TGTGCCAGCCATCGTGAGACGACCGCCGCGGATACGCAGTATTTT
TRBV28	.	.	TRBJ2-7	CASSLRGEQYF	TGTGCCAGCAGTTTAAGGGGGGAGCAGTACTTC
TRBV30	.	once	TRBJ1-5	CAWARGAASNQPQHF	TGTGCCTGGGCTAGGGGGGCGGCGAGCAATCAGCCCCAGCATTTT
TRBV20-1	.	.	TRBJ2-3	CSASLGARQTDTQYF	TGCAGTGCTAGTTTGGGGGCAAGACAGACAGATACGCAGTATTTT
TRBV18	TRBD1	once	TRBJ2-7	CASSPYGQVGEQYF	TGTGCCAGCTCACCGTACGGACAGGTGGGGGAGCAGTACTTC
TRBV6-5	TRBD1	.	TRBJ1-2	CASSYQGAGYGYTF	TGTGCCAGCAGTTACCAGGGGGCGGGCTATGGCTACACCTTC
TRBV7-9	.	.	TRBJ1-1	CASSPGTGTEAFF	TGTGCCAGCAGCCCCGGAACAGGCACTGAAGCTTTCTTT
TRBV20-1	.	.	TRBJ1-1	CSARQGTEAFF	TGCAGTGCTAGACAGGGTACTGAAGCTTTCTTT
TRBV5-1	.	.	TRBJ1-1	CASSRTGPNTEAFF	TGCGCCAGCAGCCGTACAGGGCCGAACACTGAAGCTTTCTTT
TRBV5-4	.	.	TRBJ2-7	CASSLAWGAGEQYF	TGTGCCAGCAGCTTGGCATGGGGGGCTGGGGAGCAGTACTTC
TRBV6-1	TRBD1	.	TRBJ1-2	CASSEGHRGKTNYGYTF	TGTGCCAGCAGTGAGGGCCACAGGGGGAAAACTAACTATGGCTACACCTTC
TRBV27	TRBD2	.	TRBJ2-3	CASSLPRTSGGPRDTQYF	TGTGCCAGCAGTTTACCGCGGACTAGCGGGGGGCCTAGAGATACGCAGTATTTT
TRBV10-3	.	.	TRBJ1-4	CAISVWAEKLFF	TGTGCCATCAGTGTGTGGGCGGAAAAACTGTTTTTT
TRBV7-9	.	.	TRBJ2-7	CASTLENEQYF	TGTGCCAGCACCCTCGAAAACGAGCAGTACTTC
TRBV2	.	.	TRBJ2-1	CASSDRTVSGNEQFF	TGTGCCAGCAGTGATAGGACAGTCAGTGGCAATGAGCAGTTCTTC
TRBV5-1	.	few	TRBJ1-1	CASSLGRGDTEAFF	TGCGCCAGCAGCTTGGGCAGGGGAGACACTGAAGCTTTCTTT
TRBV7-9	.	.	TRBJ1-4	CASSFKGINEKLFF	TGTGCCAGCAGCTTTAAGGGAATTAATGAAAAACTGTTTTTT
TRBV5-5	.	.	TRBJ1-4	CASSLGLNEKLFF	TGTGCCAGCAGCTTGGGGCTGAATGAAAAACTGTTTTTT
TRBV9	.	.	TRBJ1-3	CASVSGSGNTIYF	TGTGCCAGCGTGTCAGGGTCTGGAAACACCATATATTTT
TRBV24-1	.	.	TRBJ2-1	CATSVRGSYNEQFF	TGTGCCACCAGTGTCCGGGGGTCCTACAATGAGCAGTTCTTC
TRBV11-2	TRBD2	.	TRBJ2-3	CASSLGTSGRSTDTQYF	TGTGCCAGCAGCTTAGGGACTAGCGGGCGCAGCACAGATACGCAGTATTTT
TRBV29-1	TRBD1	.	TRBJ2-5	CSVGPGTGEETQYF	TGCAGCGTCGGACCTGGGACAGGGGAAGAGACCCAGTACTTC
TRBV5-6	.	.	TRBJ1-1	CASSLQPNTEAFF	TGTGCCAGCAGCTTACAGCCAAACACTGAAGCTTTCTTT
TRBV5-4	TRBD2	.	TRBJ2-7	CASSLSGGAFYEQYF	TGTGCCAGCAGCCTTAGCGGGGGGGCCTTTTACGAGCAGTACTTC
TRBV7-2	.	.	TRBJ2-3	CASSFTSPDTQYF	TGTGCCAGCAGCTTTACTAGCCCAGATACGCAGTATTTT
TRBV24-1	.	.	TRBJ2-2	CATSDPSTVNTGELFF	TGTGCCACCAGTGACCCCTCGACAGTAAACACCGGGGAGCTGTTTTTT
TRBV5-4	TRBD1	once	TRBJ1-3	CATMDRGGGNTIYF	TGTGCCACTATGGACAGGGGCGGAGGAAACACCATATATTTT
TRBV19	TRBD1	.	TRBJ2-2	CASSTRTGGAGGELFF	TGTGCCAGTAGTACTCGGACAGGGGGCGCCGGCGGGGAGCTGTTTTTT
TRBV28	.	.	TRBJ2-2	CASSPDDRITRTGELFF	TGTGCCAGCAGTCCAGACGACAGGATTACGAGAACCGGGGAGCTGTTTTTT